The entry below describes one T cell receptor beta chain. The data originate from a study of blood T cells in healthy people across ages. Study overall: Template switching recovered approximately one barcoded beta molecule for every two T cells.

Together with a sample-barcoded 5' primer, a J-beta primer mix was included in a second PCR lasting 7 to 11 cycles. Tagging of each cDNA molecule was performed by a template-switch adaptor with 12 random nucleotides. Using its own MiXCR run on the 5' RACE reads, TCRdb lists one record per CDR3 protein. The repertoire holds about 770,000 distinct CDR3 sequences, with around 43% as singletons. Aged about 6 to 100, donors were systemically healthy Caucasians from Russia. Germline V lookup: CDR1 KGHSH, CDR2 LQKENI. Trimming took 0 bases from V and 4 from J, leaving 7 bases between them. The CDR3 covers 14 residues.

The clonotype originates from a man aged 55 to 69 in good health. The material sequenced was blood. The chain couples TRBV18 to TRBJ2-1; D gene ambiguous. The CDR3 spells CASSPPPIYNEQFF. The CDR3 DNA follows: TGTGCCAGCTCACCACCGCCTATTTACAATGAGCAGTTCTTC.